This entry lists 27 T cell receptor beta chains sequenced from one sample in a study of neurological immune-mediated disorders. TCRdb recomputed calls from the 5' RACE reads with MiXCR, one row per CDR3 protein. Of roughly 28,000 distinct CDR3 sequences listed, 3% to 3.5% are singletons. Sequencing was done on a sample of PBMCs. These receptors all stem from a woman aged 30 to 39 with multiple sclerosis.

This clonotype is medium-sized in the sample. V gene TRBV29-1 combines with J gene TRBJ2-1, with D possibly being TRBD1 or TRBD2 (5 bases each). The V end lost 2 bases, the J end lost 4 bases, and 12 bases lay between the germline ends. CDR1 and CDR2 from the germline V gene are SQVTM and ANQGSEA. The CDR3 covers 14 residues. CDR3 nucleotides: TGCAGCGTTGAAAGGCCTGGGGGATACAATGAGCAGTTCTTC. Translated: CSVERPGGYNEQFF.

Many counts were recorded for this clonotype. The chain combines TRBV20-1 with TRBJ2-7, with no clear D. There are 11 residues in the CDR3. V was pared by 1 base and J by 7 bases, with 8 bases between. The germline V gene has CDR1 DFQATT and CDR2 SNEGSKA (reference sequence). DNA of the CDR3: TGCAGTGCTAGAGGTCGGAGAGAGCAGTACTTC. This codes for CSARGRREQYF.

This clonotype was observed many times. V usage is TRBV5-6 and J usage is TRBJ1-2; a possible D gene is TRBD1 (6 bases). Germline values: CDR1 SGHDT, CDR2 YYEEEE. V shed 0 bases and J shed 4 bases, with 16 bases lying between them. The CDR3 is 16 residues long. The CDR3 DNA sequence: TGTGCCAGCAGCTTGGCCGGGGGCTCGCGCCTCTATGGCTACACCTTC. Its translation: CASSLAGGSRLYGYTF.

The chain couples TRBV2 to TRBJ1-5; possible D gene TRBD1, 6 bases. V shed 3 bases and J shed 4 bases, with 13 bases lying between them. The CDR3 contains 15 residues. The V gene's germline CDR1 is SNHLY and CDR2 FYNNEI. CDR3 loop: CASSDRGQPNQPQHF. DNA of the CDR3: TGTGCCAGCAGTGACCGAGGACAGCCTAATCAGCCCCAGCATTTT. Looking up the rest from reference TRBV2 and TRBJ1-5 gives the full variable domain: EPEVTQTPSHQVTQMGQEVILRCVPISNHLYFYWYRQILGQKVEFLVSFYNNEISEKSEIFDDQFSVERPDGSNFTLKIRSTKLEDSAMYFCASSDRGQPNQPQHFGDGTRLSIL.

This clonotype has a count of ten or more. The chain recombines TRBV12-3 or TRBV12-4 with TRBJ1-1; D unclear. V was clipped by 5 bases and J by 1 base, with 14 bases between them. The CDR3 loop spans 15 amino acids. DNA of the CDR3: TGTGCCAGCAGTCGAATGGGAGGGAAGAACACTGAAGCTTTCTTT. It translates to CASSRMGGKNTEAFF.

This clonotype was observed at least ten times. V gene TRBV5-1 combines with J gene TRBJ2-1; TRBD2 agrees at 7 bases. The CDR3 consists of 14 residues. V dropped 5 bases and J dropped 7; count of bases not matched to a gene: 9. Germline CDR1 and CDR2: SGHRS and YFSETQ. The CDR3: CASRTSLGRNEQFF. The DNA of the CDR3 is TGCGCCAGCAGGACTAGCCTCGGTAGAAATGAGCAGTTCTTC.

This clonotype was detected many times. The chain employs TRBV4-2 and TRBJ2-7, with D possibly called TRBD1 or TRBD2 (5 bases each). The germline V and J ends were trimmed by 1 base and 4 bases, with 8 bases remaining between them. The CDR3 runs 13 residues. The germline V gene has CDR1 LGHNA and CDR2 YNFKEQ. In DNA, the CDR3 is TGTGCCAGCAGCCAAGGAGGGGCATACGAGCAGTACTTC. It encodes CASSQGGAYEQYF.

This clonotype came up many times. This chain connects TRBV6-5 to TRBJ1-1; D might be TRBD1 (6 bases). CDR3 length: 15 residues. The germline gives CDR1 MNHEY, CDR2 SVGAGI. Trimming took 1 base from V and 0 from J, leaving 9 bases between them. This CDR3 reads CASSYWGPMNTEAFF. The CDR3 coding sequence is TGTGCCAGCAGTTACTGGGGGCCCATGAACACTGAAGCTTTCTTT.

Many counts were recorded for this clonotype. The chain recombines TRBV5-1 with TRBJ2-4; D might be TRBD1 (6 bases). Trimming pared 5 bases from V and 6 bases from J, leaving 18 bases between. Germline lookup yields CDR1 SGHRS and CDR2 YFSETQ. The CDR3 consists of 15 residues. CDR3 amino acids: CASRTNDRPTNIQYF. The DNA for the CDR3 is TGCGCCAGCAGAACAAACGACAGGCCCACAAACATTCAGTACTTC.

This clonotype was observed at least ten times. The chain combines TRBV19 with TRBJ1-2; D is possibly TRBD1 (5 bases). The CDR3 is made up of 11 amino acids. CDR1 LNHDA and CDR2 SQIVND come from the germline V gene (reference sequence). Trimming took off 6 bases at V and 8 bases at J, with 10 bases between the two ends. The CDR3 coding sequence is TGTGCCAGTAGGAAAGGGGCCGGCTACACCTTC. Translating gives CASRKGAGYTF.

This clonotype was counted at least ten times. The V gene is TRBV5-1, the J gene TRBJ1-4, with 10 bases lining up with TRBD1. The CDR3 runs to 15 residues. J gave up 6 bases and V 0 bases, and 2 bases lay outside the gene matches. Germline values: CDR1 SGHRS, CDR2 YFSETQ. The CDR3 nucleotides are TGCGCCAGCAGCTTGGCGGGGACAGGGGATGAAAAACTGTTTTTT. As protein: CASSLAGTGDEKLFF.

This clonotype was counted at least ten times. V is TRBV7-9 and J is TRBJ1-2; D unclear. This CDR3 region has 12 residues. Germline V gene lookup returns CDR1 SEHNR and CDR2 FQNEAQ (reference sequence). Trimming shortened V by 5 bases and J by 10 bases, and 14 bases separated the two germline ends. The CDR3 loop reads CASSRRGGLYTF. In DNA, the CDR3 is TGTGCCAGCAGCCGGCGGGGAGGCCTCTACACCTTC.

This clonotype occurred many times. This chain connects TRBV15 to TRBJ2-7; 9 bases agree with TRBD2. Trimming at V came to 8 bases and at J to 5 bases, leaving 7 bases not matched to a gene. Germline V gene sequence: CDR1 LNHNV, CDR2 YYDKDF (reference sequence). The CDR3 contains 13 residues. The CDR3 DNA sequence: TGTGCCACCTCGGCTAGCGGGGTACACGAGCAGTACTTC. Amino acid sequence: CATSASGVHEQYF.

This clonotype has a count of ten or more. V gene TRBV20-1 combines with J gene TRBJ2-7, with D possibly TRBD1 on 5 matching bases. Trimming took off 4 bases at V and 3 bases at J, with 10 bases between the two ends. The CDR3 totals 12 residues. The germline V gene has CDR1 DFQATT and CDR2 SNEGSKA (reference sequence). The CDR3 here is CSATGNNYEQYF. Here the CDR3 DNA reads TGCAGTGCTACAGGGAATAACTACGAGCAGTACTTC.

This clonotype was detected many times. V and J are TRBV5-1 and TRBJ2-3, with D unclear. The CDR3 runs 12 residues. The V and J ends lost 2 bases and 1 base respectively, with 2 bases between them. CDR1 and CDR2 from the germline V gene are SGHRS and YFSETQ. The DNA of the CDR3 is TGCGCCAGCAGCTTCGGCACAGATACGCAGTATTTT. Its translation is CASSFGTDTQYF.

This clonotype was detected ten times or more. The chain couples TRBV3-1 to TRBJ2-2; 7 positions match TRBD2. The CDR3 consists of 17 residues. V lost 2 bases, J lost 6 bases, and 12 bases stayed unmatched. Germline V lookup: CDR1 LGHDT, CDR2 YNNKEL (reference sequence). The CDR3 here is CASSQSLGLGVPGELFF. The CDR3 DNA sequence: TGTGCCAGCAGCCAAAGTCTAGGACTAGGGGTTCCCGGGGAGCTGTTTTTT.

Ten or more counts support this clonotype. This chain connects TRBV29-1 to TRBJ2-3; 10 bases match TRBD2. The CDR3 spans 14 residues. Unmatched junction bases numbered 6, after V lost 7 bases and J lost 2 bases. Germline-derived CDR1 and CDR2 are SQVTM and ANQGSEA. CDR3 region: CSAGSGGVTDTQYF. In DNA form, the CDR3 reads TGCAGCGCTGGAAGCGGGGGGGTCACAGATACGCAGTATTTT.

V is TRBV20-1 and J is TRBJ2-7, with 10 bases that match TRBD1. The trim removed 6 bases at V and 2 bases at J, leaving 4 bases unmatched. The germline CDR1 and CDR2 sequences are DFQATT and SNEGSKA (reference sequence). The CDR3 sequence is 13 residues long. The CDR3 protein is CSADRGVAYEQYF. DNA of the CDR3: TGCAGTGCGGACAGGGGGGTGGCCTACGAGCAGTACTTC.

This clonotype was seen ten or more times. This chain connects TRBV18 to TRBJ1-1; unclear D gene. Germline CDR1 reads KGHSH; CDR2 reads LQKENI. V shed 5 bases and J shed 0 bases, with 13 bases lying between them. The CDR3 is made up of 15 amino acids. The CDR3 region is CASSSRVGLNTEAFF. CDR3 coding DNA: TGTGCCAGCTCATCCAGAGTCGGGTTGAACACTGAAGCTTTCTTT. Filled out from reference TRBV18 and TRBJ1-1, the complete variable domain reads NAGVMQNPRHLVRRRGQEARLRCSPMKGHSHVYWYRQLPEEGLKFMVYLQKENIIDESGMPKERFSAEFPKEGPSILRIQQVVRGDSAAYFCASSSRVGLNTEAFFGQGTRLTVV.

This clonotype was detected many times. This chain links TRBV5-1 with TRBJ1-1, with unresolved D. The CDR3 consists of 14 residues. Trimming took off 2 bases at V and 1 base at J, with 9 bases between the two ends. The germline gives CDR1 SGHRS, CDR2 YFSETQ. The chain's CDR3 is CASSLNSRNTEAFF. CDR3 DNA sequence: TGCGCCAGCAGCTTAAACAGTAGGAACACTGAAGCTTTCTTT.

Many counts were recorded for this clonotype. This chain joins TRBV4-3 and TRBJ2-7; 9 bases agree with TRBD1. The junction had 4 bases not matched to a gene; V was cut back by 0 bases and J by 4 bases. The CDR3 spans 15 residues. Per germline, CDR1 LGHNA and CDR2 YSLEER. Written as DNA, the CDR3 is TGCGCCAGCAGCCAAGATGGACAGGGGAGTTACGAGCAGTACTTC. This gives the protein CASSQDGQGSYEQYF.

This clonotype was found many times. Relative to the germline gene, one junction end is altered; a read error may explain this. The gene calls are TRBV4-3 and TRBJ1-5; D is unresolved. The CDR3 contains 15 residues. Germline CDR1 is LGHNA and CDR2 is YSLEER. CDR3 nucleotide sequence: TGCGCCAGCAGCCAAGATTGGGTAGCCAATCAGCCCCAGAATTTT. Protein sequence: CASSQDWVANQPQNF.

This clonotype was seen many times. The chain's CDR3 is CASSFTGVRYGYTF. CDR3 bases: TGCGCCAGCAGCTTCACCGGCGTACGCTATGGCTACACCTTC. The chain has TRBV5-1 and TRBJ1-2; D call uncertain. CDR3 length: 14 residues. Germline V gives CDR1 SGHRS, CDR2 YFSETQ. V was trimmed by 2 bases and J by 4 bases, leaving 12 bases between them.

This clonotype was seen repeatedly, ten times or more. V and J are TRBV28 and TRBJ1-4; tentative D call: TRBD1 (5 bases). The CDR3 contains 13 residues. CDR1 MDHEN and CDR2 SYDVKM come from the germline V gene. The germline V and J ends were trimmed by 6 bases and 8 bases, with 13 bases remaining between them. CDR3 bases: TGTGCCAGCAGACGACCTGGGGGGGAAAAACTGTTTTTT. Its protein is CASRRPGGEKLFF.

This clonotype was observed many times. CDR3 region: CASSLDFRGGTQYF. DNA of the CDR3: TGCGCCAGCAGCTTGGACTTCCGAGGGGGTACGCAGTATTTT. This rearrangement joins TRBV5-1 to TRBJ2-3; D is possibly TRBD1 (6 bases). CDR1 is SGHRS, CDR2 YFSETQ, per germline. V was shortened by 0 bases and J by 8 bases, with 13 bases between the two germline ends. This CDR3 spans 14 amino acids.

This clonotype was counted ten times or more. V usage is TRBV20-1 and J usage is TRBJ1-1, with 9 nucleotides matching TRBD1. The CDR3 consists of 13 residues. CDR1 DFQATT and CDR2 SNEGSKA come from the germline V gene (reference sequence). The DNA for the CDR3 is TGCAGCTTACGGACAGGGGCTTTCCCTGAAGCTTTCTTT. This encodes CSLRTGAFPEAFF.

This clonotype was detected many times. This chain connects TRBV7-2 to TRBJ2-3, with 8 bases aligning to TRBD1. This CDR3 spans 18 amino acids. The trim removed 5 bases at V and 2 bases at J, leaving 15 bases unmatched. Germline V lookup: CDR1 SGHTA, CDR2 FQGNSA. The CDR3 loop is CASSLNLWGTGITDTQYF. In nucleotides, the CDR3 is TGTGCCAGCAGCCTGAACCTATGGGGGACAGGAATCACAGATACGCAGTATTTT.